These 25 T cell receptor beta chains were all obtained from the same sample, sequenced in a study of shared clonotypes between healthy human individuals. Sequenced by immunoSEQ multiplex PCR; TCRdb stores in-frame clones only, minus some. The sample lists 950,000 to 1,300,000 clones, roughly 80% seen once, with about 1.5% in the top ten. The sequenced material came from memory CD4+ T cells sorted from blood. This sample's subset: CD45RA-negative fraction. The receptor source for this set is a man aged 18 to 35 in good health.

The chain couples TRBV11-2 to TRBJ1-2; TRBD1 agrees at 7 bases. V was clipped by 4 bases and J by 4 bases; unmatched bases: 9. This CDR3 is 15 amino acids long. Per the germline V gene, CDR1 is SGHAT and CDR2 is FQNNGV. In DNA form, the CDR3 reads TGTGCCAGCAGCTCACGACAGGGAGGTATCTATGGCTACACCTTC. This codes for CASSSRQGGIYGYTF.

The chain employs TRBV10-1 and TRBJ1-5; D remains unclear. In germline, CDR1 is WNHNN, CDR2 SYGVQD (reference sequence). Trimming cost V 7 bases and J 1 base, with 8 bases left between them. The CDR3 consists of 13 residues. CDR3 in amino acids: CASNPVSNQPQHF. The CDR3 nucleotides read TGCGCCAGCAACCCGGTGAGCAATCAGCCCCAGCATTTT.

V is TRBV5-4 and J is TRBJ1-2; 12 nucleotides line up with TRBD1. The CDR3 sequence is 14 residues long. Germline V gene lookup returns CDR1 SGHNT and CDR2 YYREEE (reference sequence). J gave up 12 bases and V 0 bases, and 6 bases lay outside the gene matches. The CDR3 DNA is TGTGCCAGCAGCTTGGTGGGGACAGGGGGCGCGAACACCTTC. Translation: CASSLVGTGGANTF.

The chain couples TRBV7-6 to TRBJ2-2; possibly TRBD2 for D (6 bases). Trimming cost V 5 bases and J 7 bases, with 11 bases left between them. CDR1 SGHVS and CDR2 FNYEAQ come from the germline V gene. The CDR3 has 13 amino acids. The CDR3 DNA reads as TGTGCCAGCAGCGGGGGGTTCGGCGGGGAGCTGTTTTTT. It codes for CASSGGFGGELFF. Combining the CDR3 with reference TRBV7-6 and TRBJ2-2 gives the whole variable domain GAGVSQSPRYKVTKRGQDVALRCDPISGHVSLYWYRQALGQGPEFLTYFNYEAQQDKSGLPNDRFSAERPEGSISTLTIQRTEQRDSAMYRCASSGGFGGELFFGEGSRLTVL.

V and J are TRBV18 and TRBJ2-1, with 12 bases aligning to TRBD2. Losses at the gene ends were 3 bases for V and 8 bases for J; bases not matched to a gene: 5. Per germline, CDR1 KGHSH and CDR2 LQKENI. This CDR3 region has 15 residues. CDR3 bases: TGTGCCAGCTCACCCTCTAGCGGGGGGGCACATGAGCAGTTCTTC. Encoded protein: CASSPSSGGAHEQFF.

The chain uses TRBV5-1 and TRBJ2-3, with 8 bases fitting TRBD2. Germline V gene lookup returns CDR1 SGHRS and CDR2 YFSETQ. V shed 2 bases and J 2 bases; nucleotides not matched to a gene: 4. This CDR3 is built from 15 residues. CDR3 loop: CASSFLAGITDTQYF. Here the CDR3 DNA reads TGCGCCAGCAGCTTTCTAGCGGGTATCACAGATACGCAGTATTTT.

This sequence joins TRBV6-1 and TRBJ1-3, with 8 bases that match TRBD1. Germline loops: CDR1 MNHNS, CDR2 SASEGT. The V segment lost 6 bases and the J segment 4 bases; nucleotides outside the gene matches: 8. This CDR3 is 15 amino acids long. CDR3 sequence reads: CASSGQGGNGNTIYF. Written as DNA, the CDR3 is TGTGCCAGCAGCGGACAGGGAGGGAACGGAAACACCATATATTTT.

The V call is TRBV7-2, the J call TRBJ2-7; no reliable D call. Germline values: CDR1 SGHTA, CDR2 FQGNSA. Trimming stripped 5 bases from V and 1 base from J, with 12 bases between. The CDR3 is 14 residues long. In DNA, the CDR3 is TGTGCCAGCAGCCCTAGATCCCCATCCTACGAGCAGTACTTC. Encoded protein: CASSPRSPSYEQYF.

This rearrangement joins TRBV27 to TRBJ2-7, with 9 bases lining up with TRBD1. Germline V gives CDR1 MNHEY, CDR2 SMNVEV (reference sequence). The CDR3 extends over 11 amino acids. The ends lost 4 bases at V and 12 bases at J; junction bases unmatched: 4. The CDR3 DNA follows: TGTGCCAGCAGTTCTACAGGGGGCTGGTACTTC. The encoded protein is CASSSTGGWYF.

This chain uses TRBV5-6 with TRBJ2-1, with 9 bases lining up with TRBD2. The V gene end was trimmed by 0 bases and the J gene end by 13 bases; junction bases not matched to a gene: 17. This CDR3 is built from 17 residues. From germline, CDR1 is SGHDT and CDR2 YYEEEE. The CDR3 nucleotides read TGTGCCAGCAGCTTGGACACGTGGAGCGGGAGGATCCCAGTTCAGTTCTTC. It translates to CASSLDTWSGRIPVQFF.

The chain recombines TRBV5-1 with TRBJ2-6; possible D gene TRBD1, 5 bases. V lost 7 bases and J 0 bases, leaving 11 bases between the germline ends. This CDR3 comprises 15 residues. Germline CDR1 and CDR2: SGHRS and YFSETQ. The CDR3 DNA reads TGCGCCAGCGATAGGGGTAACTCTGGGGCCAACGTCCTGACTTTC. Protein sequence: CASDRGNSGANVLTF.

The rearrangement uses TRBV18 and TRBJ1-1; the D gene is possibly TRBD1 (5 bases). This CDR3 region has 14 residues. The V end lost 3 bases, the J end lost 0 bases, and 8 bases lay between the germline ends. CDR1 is KGHSH and CDR2 is LQKENI in the germline V gene. CDR3 in amino acids: CASSPGRVNTEAFF. Written as DNA, the CDR3 is TGTGCCAGCTCACCGGGACGGGTGAACACTGAAGCTTTCTTT. The variable domain in full, completed from reference TRBV18 and TRBJ1-1, reads NAGVMQNPRHLVRRRGQEARLRCSPMKGHSHVYWYRQLPEEGLKFMVYLQKENIIDESGMPKERFSAEFPKEGPSILRIQQVVRGDSAAYFCASSPGRVNTEAFFGQGTRLTVV.

The DNA for the CDR3 is TGCGCCAGCAGCCAATCGACAGCCGGGGGTACCTACGAGCAGTACTTC. It yields the protein CASSQSTAGGTYEQYF. The chain links TRBV4-1 to TRBJ2-7, with D possibly TRBD2 on 6 matching bases. The germline gives CDR1 MGHRA, CDR2 YSYEKL. This CDR3 spans 16 amino acids. The V gene lost 2 bases and the J gene lost 2 bases, with 16 bases spanning the gap.

In this sample, this clone turned up many times. Other nucleotide sequences in the sample specify the same CDR3. This sequence joins TRBV5-4 and TRBJ1-2, with D possibly being TRBD1 (5 bases). Trimming shortened V by 0 bases and J by 5 bases, and 8 bases separated the two germline ends. The CDR3 consists of 13 residues. CDR1 is SGHNT, CDR2 YYREEE, per germline (reference sequence). The CDR3 coding sequence is TGTGCCAGCAGCTTGGTTCAGGGTTATGGCTACACCTTC. It translates to CASSLVQGYGYTF.

The chain has TRBV7-9 and TRBJ1-3; possibly TRBD1 for D (6 bases). Germline V gives CDR1 SEHNR, CDR2 FQNEAQ (reference sequence). The V and J ends lost 9 bases and 0 bases respectively, with 12 bases between them. The length of the CDR3 is 14 residues. CDR3 in amino acids: CASKQGSSGNTIYF. The CDR3, as DNA: TGTGCCAGTAAACAGGGAAGCTCTGGAAACACCATATATTTT.

This clone turned up a few times. The rearrangement links TRBV19 to TRBJ2-2; the D is unclear. The CDR3 loop spans 15 amino acids. The germline gives CDR1 LNHDA, CDR2 SQIVND (reference sequence). V lost 7 bases to trimming and J lost 1 base, with 13 bases between them. This CDR3 is CASTPGHRNTGELFF. The CDR3 coding sequence is TGTGCCAGTACCCCTGGGCACCGGAACACCGGGGAGCTGTTTTTT. Variable domain in full (rest from reference TRBV19 and TRBJ2-2): DGGITQSPKYLFRKEGQNVTLSCEQNLNHDAMYWYRQDPGQGLRLIYYSQIVNDFQKGDIAEGYSVSREKKESFPLTVTSAQKNPTAFYLCASTPGHRNTGELFFGEGSRLTVL.

This clone was found once. The V call is TRBV15, the J call TRBJ1-5; 8 nucleotides line up with TRBD1. CDR3 length: 17 residues. Trimming removed 1 base from V and 7 bases from J; junction bases left unmatched: 12. CDR1 is LNHNV and CDR2 is YYDKDF in the germline V gene (reference sequence). The CDR3 here is CATSRVFAGQVNQPQHF. DNA of the CDR3: TGTGCCACCAGCAGAGTCTTTGCGGGACAGGTGAACCAGCCCCAGCATTTT.

The chain employs TRBV5-1 and TRBJ1-1; D gene unclear. Germline CDR1 reads SGHRS; CDR2 reads YFSETQ. Trimming shortened V by 4 bases and J by 8 bases, and 12 bases separated the two germline ends. The CDR3 has 12 residues. CDR3 amino acids: CASSQLGREAFF. CDR3 DNA: TGCGCCAGCAGCCAATTGGGTAGGGAAGCTTTCTTT.

About this clone: The junction and the germline gene differ at one end; a read error may be behind it. The chain uses TRBV7-3 and TRBJ2-3; possibly TRBD1 for D (6 bases). CDR1 and CDR2 (germline): SGHTA, FQGTGA. The CDR3 covers 13 residues. In DNA, the CDR3 is TGTGCCAGCAGCTTAAAATCGCAGGGGATTCCGTTTTTT. Amino acid sequence: CASSLKSQGIPFF.

This chain links TRBV6-6 with TRBJ1-2; no clear D gene. The CDR3 has 12 amino acids. V dropped 5 bases and J dropped 8 bases, with 12 bases sitting between them. Germline CDR1 MNHNY, CDR2 SVGAGI (reference sequence). The CDR3 nucleotides read TGTGCCAGCAGTCCCGTAGGTCAGGGCTACACCTTC. It translates to CASSPVGQGYTF.

The CDR3 DNA reads as TGTGCCAGCAGCTCCCGGGACACCTACCATGGTGATACGCAGTATTTT. It is translated as CASSSRDTYHGDTQYF. The chain links TRBV5-4 to TRBJ2-3; D possibly corresponds to TRBD1 (6 bases). Germline CDR1 reads SGHNT; CDR2 reads YYREEE (reference sequence). V lost 3 bases and J 6 bases, leaving 20 bases between the germline ends. This CDR3 has 16 residues.

To note about this clone: Its ends do not fully match the called genes, so a read error is possible. V usage is TRBV5-5 and J usage is TRBJ1-5; D is ambiguous. This CDR3 is 13 amino acids long. Germline CDR1 SGHKS, CDR2 YYEKEE (reference sequence). The CDR3 coding sequence is TGTGCCAACAGCTTGCGCAGTGCGCAGCCCCAGCATTTT. It specifies CANSLRSAQPQHF.

The gene calls are TRBV7-9 and TRBJ2-5; 8 bases fit TRBD1. V lost 7 bases, J lost 4 bases, and 5 bases stayed unmatched. This CDR3 has 13 amino acids. CDR1 SEHNR and CDR2 FQNEAQ come from the germline V gene (reference sequence). The CDR3 protein is CASIRQGSETQYF. The DNA of the CDR3 is TGTGCCAGCATCAGACAGGGGTCAGAGACCCAGTACTTC.

This chain connects TRBV7-2 to TRBJ1-2; 9 bases line up with TRBD1. Germline trimming cut 3 bases from V and 4 bases from J; bases unmatched to any gene: 6. The CDR3 contains 15 residues. Germline CDR1 is SGHTA and CDR2 is FQGNSA. CDR3 nucleotides: TGTGCCAGCAGCTTGGGGGACAGGGAGAGCTATGGCTACACCTTC. Translated, it gives CASSLGDRESYGYTF.

This chain links TRBV4-3 with TRBJ2-5, with D unclear. V lost 1 base to trimming and J lost 2 bases, with 8 bases between them. Germline values: CDR1 LGHNA, CDR2 YSLEER. The CDR3 consists of 14 residues. DNA of the CDR3: TGCGCCAGCAGCCAAGTCGGCAGGCAAGAGACCCAGTACTTC. This translates into CASSQVGRQETQYF.